The 32 T cell receptor beta chains below come from one sample, sequenced in a study of cytomegalovirus exposure and HLA in healthy donors. Method: immunoSEQ multiplex PCR; TCRdb's copy keeps in-frame clones and lacks some. The sample yields 200,000 to 250,000 clones, about 86% seen once. Sequencing was carried out using PBMCs. These receptors came from a woman under 30 in good health and CMV-seronegative.

V gene TRBV6-5 combines with J gene TRBJ2-7; D remains unclear. V was shortened by 5 bases and J by 7 bases, with 15 bases between the two germline ends. Germline V lookup: CDR1 MNHEY, CDR2 SVGAGI. The CDR3 is 13 amino acids. CDR3 sequence (DNA): TGTGCCAGCAGTACCCGATCCCCCGGGGAGCAGTACTTC. Amino acid sequence: CASSTRSPGEQYF.

The sample holds one count of this clone. The chain couples TRBV11-2 to TRBJ2-5, with 9 bases identical to TRBD2. CDR3 length: 19 residues. The J segment lost 3 bases and the V segment lost 4 bases, leaving 18 bases of the junction unmatched. Per the germline V gene, CDR1 is SGHAT and CDR2 is FQNNGV. This chain's CDR3 is CASSSRTGQGGGREETQYF. The DNA for the CDR3 is TGTGCCAGCAGCTCCCGGACAGGCCAGGGGGGCGGGAGGGAAGAGACCCAGTACTTC. Looking up the rest from reference TRBV11-2 and TRBJ2-5 gives the full variable domain: EAGVAQSPRYKIIEKRQSVAFWCNPISGHATLYWYQQILGQGPKLLIQFQNNGVVDDSQLPKDRFSAERLKGVDSTLKIQPAKLEDSAVYLCASSSRTGQGGGREETQYFGPGTRLLVL.

This rearrangement joins TRBV7-9 to TRBJ2-7, with D possibly TRBD2 on 6 matching bases. Trimming cost V 4 bases and J 2 bases, with 15 bases left between them. This CDR3 is 15 amino acids long. Germline CDR1 and CDR2: SEHNR and FQNEAQ (reference sequence). The CDR3 DNA follows: TGTGCCAGCAGCTCCACGACTAGGGCCCCCTACGAGCAGTACTTC. Translating gives CASSSTTRAPYEQYF.

The gene calls are TRBV7-2 and TRBJ1-2, with 7 nucleotides matching TRBD1. Germline values: CDR1 SGHTA, CDR2 FQGNSA. The V segment lost 5 bases and the J segment 4 bases; nucleotides outside the gene matches: 4. The CDR3 covers 13 residues. The CDR3 is CASSRQGLYGYTF. CDR3 in DNA: TGTGCCAGCAGCCGACAGGGACTCTATGGCTACACCTTC.

This rearrangement joins TRBV4-2 to TRBJ1-2; D is ambiguous. Germline assignment: CDR1 LGHNA and CDR2 YNFKEQ. CDR3 length equals 14 residues. Trimming took off 0 bases at V and 8 bases at J, with 13 bases between the two ends. CDR3 coding DNA: TGTGCCAGCAGCCAAGAGGGCTCCAAGAGAGGCTACACCTTC. Amino acids: CASSQEGSKRGYTF.

The V call is TRBV6-5, the J call TRBJ1-2, with 8 positions matching TRBD1. Unmatched junction bases numbered 8, after V lost 0 bases and J lost 5 bases. The CDR3 contains 16 residues. CDR1 is MNHEY, CDR2 SVGAGI, per germline. The CDR3 loop reads CASSYSGAGGLYGYTF. The CDR3 region has the DNA TGTGCCAGCAGTTACTCGGGGGCAGGGGGCCTATATGGCTACACCTTC.

The rearrangement links TRBV10-3 to TRBJ2-1; 9 positions agree with TRBD2. There are 14 residues in the CDR3. Unmatched junction bases numbered 8, after V lost 5 bases and J lost 9 bases. Germline loops: CDR1 ENHRY, CDR2 SYGVKD. CDR3 residues: CAISLSGTSSEQFF. DNA of the CDR3: TGTGCCATCAGTTTATCCGGGACTAGCAGTGAGCAGTTCTTC.

The J gene is TRBJ2-7, the V gene TRBV4-1; 13 bases align to TRBD2. CDR3 length: 19 amino acids. Germline CDR1 is MGHRA and CDR2 is YSYEKL. The trim removed 0 bases at V and 3 bases at J, leaving 11 bases unmatched. The CDR3 protein is CASSQDTAGTSGINYEQYF. Here the CDR3 DNA reads TGCGCCAGCAGCCAAGATACCGCCGGGACTAGCGGGATAAACTACGAGCAGTACTTC.

This chain connects TRBV29-1 to TRBJ2-1; 11 bases are shared with TRBD2. The CDR3 runs 18 residues. Germline CDR1 and CDR2: SQVTM and ANQGSEA. The V and J ends lost 4 bases and 0 bases, in that order; junction bases with no gene match: 11. CDR3 nucleotides: TGCAGCGTTGGTCTCCTAGCGGGAGGTCTCCTCTCCTACAATGAGCAGTTCTTC. Residues: CSVGLLAGGLLSYNEQFF.

The J gene is TRBJ1-2, the V gene TRBV28; TRBD1 might be the D (5 bases). Trimming stripped 4 bases from V and 1 base from J, with 7 bases between. The CDR3 is 13 amino acids. From germline, CDR1 is MDHEN and CDR2 SYDVKM. CDR3 residues: CASSSGFNYGYTF. The CDR3 nucleotides read TGTGCCAGCAGTTCAGGGTTTAACTATGGCTACACCTTC.

This chain connects TRBV25-1 to TRBJ2-5; D may be TRBD1 (6 bases). The CDR3 totals 14 residues. Germline lookup yields CDR1 MGHDK and CDR2 SYGVNS. Deletions cut 4 bases from V and 1 base from J, with 10 bases between. The CDR3 here is CASSVTGLQETQYF. The CDR3 DNA follows: TGTGCCAGCAGTGTCACAGGGCTCCAAGAGACCCAGTACTTC.

This chain joins TRBV27 and TRBJ1-1; a possible D gene is TRBD1 (6 bases). Trimming shortened V by 6 bases and J by 1 base, and 9 bases separated the two germline ends. CDR3 length: 13 residues. The germline gives CDR1 MNHEY, CDR2 SMNVEV (reference sequence). The CDR3 DNA reads TGTGCCAGCAGGATACAGGGGAACACTGAAGCTTTCTTT. It specifies CASRIQGNTEAFF.

This clone has more than one count but fewer than ten. The chain has TRBV2 and TRBJ2-7; no clear D. The V end lost 2 bases, the J end lost 13 bases, and 9 bases lay between the germline ends. From germline, CDR1 is SNHLY and CDR2 FYNNEI. The CDR3 extends over 10 amino acids. The DNA of the CDR3 is TGTGCCAGCAGTGAATTATCCACTTACTTC. Its protein is CASSELSTYF.

In nucleotides, the CDR3 is TGTGCCAGCAGTGGGGGGCCGGGACATCGGAATGAAAAACTGTTTTTT. As protein: CASSGGPGHRNEKLFF. The rearrangement links TRBV6-4 to TRBJ1-4; TRBD1 is a possible D gene (6 bases). Trimming stripped 4 bases from V and 5 bases from J, with 17 bases between. Germline CDR1 reads MRHNA; CDR2 reads SNTAGT. CDR3 length: 16 residues.

The chain uses TRBV2 and TRBJ1-1; D is uncertain. With 3 bases removed from V and 1 base from J, the gap between germline ends came to 6 bases. The CDR3 is 13 amino acids. Germline-derived CDR1 and CDR2 are SNHLY and FYNNEI. The CDR3 here is CASSDGPNTEAFF. CDR3 nucleotides: TGTGCCAGCAGTGATGGGCCGAACACTGAAGCTTTCTTT. Complete variable domain (other parts from reference TRBV2 and TRBJ1-1): EPEVTQTPSHQVTQMGQEVILRCVPISNHLYFYWYRQILGQKVEFLVSFYNNEISEKSEIFDDQFSVERPDGSNFTLKIRSTKLEDSAMYFCASSDGPNTEAFFGQGTRLTVV.

The CDR3 DNA reads TGTGCCTGTACGAAGGACTTTCTGAACACTGAAGCTTTCTTT. This encodes CACTKDFLNTEAFF. V and J are TRBV30 and TRBJ1-1; unclear D gene. The V and J ends lost 6 bases and 0 bases respectively, with 14 bases between them. Germline V gene data show CDR1 as GTSNPN and CDR2 as SVGIG (reference sequence). The CDR3 is 14 residues long.

This chain links TRBV28 with TRBJ2-4, with 7 bases lining up with TRBD2. The V segment lost 5 bases and the J segment 1 base; nucleotides outside the gene matches: 17. CDR1 MDHEN and CDR2 SYDVKM come from the germline V gene. This CDR3 has 19 residues. The CDR3 DNA sequence: TGTGCCAGCAGTCCCATCGGGTGGAAGCGGGGAAGGGCCAAAAACATTCAGTACTTC. It translates to CASSPIGWKRGRAKNIQYF.

Only one count was recorded for this clone. This chain joins TRBV4-2 and TRBJ2-7; D unclear. The CDR3 extends over 15 amino acids. Germline assignment: CDR1 LGHNA and CDR2 YNFKEQ. With 0 bases removed from V and 2 bases from J, the gap between germline ends came to 11 bases. The CDR3 DNA reads TGTGCCAGCAGCCAAGATCTACGGTTTCCCTACGAGCAGTACTTC. It yields the protein CASSQDLRFPYEQYF.

The rearrangement uses TRBV28 and TRBJ2-7; a weak D match, TRBD2 (6 bases). Germline V lookup: CDR1 MDHEN, CDR2 SYDVKM. Deletions cut 5 bases from V and 3 bases from J, with 17 bases between. The CDR3 spans 15 residues. The CDR3 reads CASSLSLGRDYEQYF. The CDR3 nucleotides read TGTGCCAGCAGTCTCAGTCTGGGGCGGGACTACGAGCAGTACTTC.

The chain is built from TRBV6-6 and TRBJ1-1; D is ambiguous. V lost 4 bases and J lost 2, with 5 bases in between. This CDR3 contains 12 residues. Germline V gene lookup returns CDR1 MNHNY and CDR2 SVGAGI (reference sequence). For the CDR3, the DNA is TGTGCCAGCAGTTTACTCAACACTGAAGCTTTCTTT. Protein: CASSLLNTEAFF.

The V call is TRBV25-1, the J call TRBJ2-2, with D perhaps matching TRBD2 (6 bases). The germline V gene has CDR1 MGHDK and CDR2 SYGVNS. The ends were cut back, 9 bases at V and 3 bases at J, with 20 bases in the middle. The CDR3 has 16 residues. The CDR3 sequence is CASHGGGARDTGELFF. CDR3 DNA: TGTGCCAGTCATGGAGGAGGGGCTCGGGACACCGGGGAGCTGTTTTTT.

The genes are TRBV7-9 and TRBJ2-1, with 12 bases aligning to TRBD1. Germline values: CDR1 SEHNR, CDR2 FQNEAQ (reference sequence). V dropped 4 bases and J dropped 10; count of bases not matched to a gene: 11. This CDR3 region has 16 residues. The CDR3 sequence: CASSWTPGQGAEEQFF. The CDR3 DNA follows: TGTGCCAGCAGCTGGACACCGGGACAGGGGGCTGAGGAGCAGTTCTTC.

The chain couples TRBV7-9 to TRBJ1-3, with D unclear. CDR1 is SEHNR and CDR2 is FQNEAQ in the germline V gene (reference sequence). The CDR3 extends over 13 amino acids. V lost 2 bases and J 4 bases, leaving 6 bases between the germline ends. The CDR3 DNA is TGTGCCAGCAGCTTAACTACCGGAAACACCATATATTTT. This gives the protein CASSLTTGNTIYF.

CDR3: CSGRDRVSGEQFF. CDR3 DNA: TGCAGCGGCCGGGACAGGGTATCCGGTGAGCAGTTCTTC. The chain joins TRBV29-1 to TRBJ2-1; TRBD1 matches at 9 bases. Unmatched junction bases numbered 10, after V lost 7 bases and J lost 9 bases. The CDR3 length is 13 residues. CDR1 SQVTM and CDR2 ANQGSEA come from the germline V gene.

The J gene is TRBJ2-2, the V gene TRBV28; tentative D call: TRBD2 (7 bases). Germline assignment: CDR1 MDHEN and CDR2 SYDVKM. This CDR3 has 14 amino acids. The germline V and J ends were trimmed by 4 bases and 4 bases, with 10 bases remaining between them. The CDR3, as DNA: TGTGCCAGCAGTTGGGGGGGGGCCACCGGGGAGCTGTTTTTT. Its translation is CASSWGGATGELFF. Together with reference TRBV28 and TRBJ2-2, the CDR3 gives the full variable domain: DVKVTQSSRYLVKRTGEKVFLECVQDMDHENMFWYRQDPGLGLRLIYFSYDVKMKEKGDIPEGYSVSREKKERFSLILESASTNQTSMYLCASSWGGATGELFFGEGSRLTVL.

The J gene is TRBJ2-7, the V gene TRBV28; 11 bases align to TRBD2. Per the germline V gene, CDR1 is MDHEN and CDR2 is SYDVKM. The CDR3 has 18 residues. Trimming at V came to 6 bases and at J to 4 bases, leaving 17 bases not matched to a gene. CDR3 coding DNA: TGTGCCAGCAGCGCCCTGCGGGGACTAGCGGCGGAAACTTACGAGCAGTACTTC. Protein product: CASSALRGLAAETYEQYF.

This rearrangement joins TRBV6-1 to TRBJ2-1; 16 nucleotides align to TRBD2. The CDR3 sequence is 18 residues long. CDR1 and CDR2 from the germline V gene are MNHNS and SASEGT. The J segment lost 7 bases and the V segment lost 3 bases, leaving 9 bases of the junction unmatched. CDR3 residues: CASSDTAGLAGGPNEQFF. Written as DNA, the CDR3 is TGTGCCAGCAGTGATACAGCGGGACTAGCGGGAGGGCCGAATGAGCAGTTCTTC.

This chain links TRBV7-9 with TRBJ1-1; the D is unclear. V gave up 5 bases and J gave up 6 bases, with 19 bases separating them. From germline, CDR1 is SEHNR and CDR2 FQNEAQ (reference sequence). This CDR3 comprises 15 residues. This CDR3 is CASSLLSVSDSEAFF. The CDR3 coding sequence is TGTGCCAGCAGCCTATTGTCGGTTTCTGACTCTGAAGCTTTCTTT.

CDR3 nucleotide sequence: TGTGCCAGCAGTGAACAGGACAGCAACTATGGCTACACCTTC. Translation: CASSEQDSNYGYTF. This chain connects TRBV2 to TRBJ1-2; D is perhaps TRBD1 (6 bases). Germline V gene sequence: CDR1 SNHLY, CDR2 FYNNEI. Trimming took 2 bases from V and 2 from J, leaving 9 bases between them. The CDR3 is made up of 14 amino acids.

This chain connects TRBV28 to TRBJ2-7; 7 nucleotides line up with TRBD2. This CDR3 region has 15 residues. CDR1 and CDR2 from the germline V gene are MDHEN and SYDVKM. V lost 2 bases and J lost 3; bases outside the gene matches: 7. The CDR3 sequence: CASSLIAGVVYEQYF. For the CDR3, the DNA is TGTGCCAGCAGTTTAATAGCGGGCGTCGTCTACGAGCAGTACTTC.

This CDR3 is CAWSSTGGLGTQYF. The CDR3 nucleotides are TGTGCCTGGAGTTCTACAGGGGGTTTGGGGACCCAGTACTTC. This chain joins TRBV30 and TRBJ2-5, with 8 bases that match TRBD1. This CDR3 has 14 amino acids. Germline lookup yields CDR1 GTSNPN and CDR2 SVGIG (reference sequence). J lost 7 bases, V lost 2 bases, and 9 bases had no gene match.

The rearrangement joins TRBV5-4 to TRBJ2-2, with D possibly TRBD2 on 6 matching bases. CDR1 is SGHNT and CDR2 is YYREEE in the germline V gene (reference sequence). Trimming took 2 bases from V and 14 from J, leaving 25 bases between them. The length of the CDR3 is 16 residues. Here the CDR3 reads CASSLRLGGELMKLFF. As DNA, the CDR3 is TGTGCCAGCAGCTTAAGACTCGGAGGGGAGCTGATGAAACTGTTTTTT.